This T cell receptor (beta chain) was sequenced in a study of cytomegalovirus exposure and HLA in healthy donors. Concerning this clone: Its specificity is unknown.

The V segment lost 6 bases and the J segment 6 bases; nucleotides outside the gene matches: 7. The CDR3 consists of 13 residues. CDR1 is SGHDT, CDR2 YYEEEE, per germline. Study observations and caveats: TRBV6-2, TRBV6-3 and other indistinguishable V segments were excluded.

PCR was performed using 60 Vbeta and 13 Jbeta primers. Sequencing used immunoSEQ multiplex PCR; TCRdb keeps in-frame clones, though not all of them. The table includes around 230,000 clones, around 80% detected once. Sample: PBMCs. The clonotype comes from a boy aged 5-17 years in good health and CMV-seronegative. V is TRBV5-6 and J is TRBJ1-1; 8 positions match TRBD1. The DNA for the CDR3 is TGTGCCAGCACCTTAAAGGACAGGGCTGAAGCTTTCTTT. This encodes CASTLKDRAEAFF.